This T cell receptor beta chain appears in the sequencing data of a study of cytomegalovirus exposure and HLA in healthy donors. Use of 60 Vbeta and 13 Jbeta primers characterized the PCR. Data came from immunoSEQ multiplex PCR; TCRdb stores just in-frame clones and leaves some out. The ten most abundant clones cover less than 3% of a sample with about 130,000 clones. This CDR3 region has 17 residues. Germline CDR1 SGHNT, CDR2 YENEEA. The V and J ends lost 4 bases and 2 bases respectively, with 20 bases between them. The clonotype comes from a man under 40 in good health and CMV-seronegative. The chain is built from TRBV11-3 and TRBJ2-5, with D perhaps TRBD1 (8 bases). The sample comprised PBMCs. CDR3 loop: CASSSRSDREGQETQYF. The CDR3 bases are TGTGCCAGCAGCTCTCGTTCGGACAGGGAGGGACAAGAGACCCAGTACTTC.